These 30 T cell receptor beta chains were sequenced from one sample in a study of OX40 agonist ivuxolimab in advanced cancers. Libraries were prepared through the immunoSEQ multiplex PCR assay. The immuneACCESS repertoire file appears here via TCRdb, limited to in-frame rearrangements. These files lack a portion of the clones; in checked studies, under half of the deficit traces to unresolved V genes, and the cause of the others is not known. This sample holds roughly 50,000 clones; about 87% were observed only once. The ten largest clones capture about a tenth of the sample. Here the sequenced sample was CD4+ or CD8+ T cells sorted from blood, taken in a trial of the OX40 agonist ivuxolimab. The origin of the receptors is an adult with an advanced solid tumor such as melanoma, head and neck, liver or kidney cancer.

This clone has only one observation. The chain couples TRBV7-2 to TRBJ2-7; unclear D gene. This CDR3 has 11 residues. CDR1 is SGHTA, CDR2 FQGNSA, per germline. With 2 bases removed from V and 5 bases from J, the gap between germline ends came to 4 bases. The CDR3: CASSLQDEQYF. The CDR3 DNA follows: TGTGCCAGCAGCTTACAAGACGAGCAGTACTTC.

This chain joins TRBV4-3 and TRBJ1-6, with 7 bases identical to TRBD1. The CDR3 totals 18 residues. Germline-derived CDR1 and CDR2 are LGHNA and YSLEER. The V segment lost 0 bases and the J segment 6 bases; nucleotides outside the gene matches: 11. CDR3 residues: CASSQDLLWTGGNSPLHF. CDR3 nucleotide sequence: TGCGCCAGCAGCCAAGATCTCCTTTGGACAGGCGGTAATTCACCCCTCCACTTT.

This chain uses TRBV19 with TRBJ2-1, with D perhaps given as TRBD1 or TRBD2 (5 bases each). The CDR3 is made up of 15 amino acids. Trimming left V 1 base short and J 6 bases short, with 13 bases between. The V gene's germline CDR1 is LNHDA and CDR2 SQIVND (reference sequence). In nucleotides, the CDR3 is TGTGCCAGTAGTATAGTGGGGGAGCGCCCCAATGAGCAGTTCTTC. It yields the protein CASSIVGERPNEQFF.

The V gene is TRBV4-3, the J gene TRBJ1-6; TRBD1 is a possible D gene (5 bases). This CDR3 comprises 15 residues. Germline V CDR1 and CDR2: LGHNA, YSLEER. V lost 3 bases and J 7 bases, leaving 13 bases between the germline ends. The CDR3: CASSQAGRPNSPLHF. Here the CDR3 DNA reads TGCGCCAGCAGCCAGGCAGGGAGGCCAAATTCACCCCTCCACTTT.

The J gene is TRBJ2-3, the V gene TRBV5-3, with 10 bases identical to TRBD2. TRBV5-3 is classed as an ORF, of uncertain function. The CDR3 consists of 19 residues. J was trimmed by 2 bases and V by 6 bases; bases with no gene match: 18. CDR3 protein: CARNLESASGRSVTDTQYF. The CDR3 nucleotides are TGTGCCAGAAATCTGGAGTCGGCTAGCGGGAGATCGGTCACAGATACGCAGTATTTT.

This chain links TRBV4-2 with TRBJ2-1, with 9 bases lining up with TRBD1. V lost 4 bases and J lost 8; bases outside the gene matches: 6. Germline loops: CDR1 LGHNA, CDR2 YNFKEQ. The CDR3 is 14 residues long. CDR3 nucleotide sequence: TGTGCCAGCAGCCCCCGGACAGGGGAGGATGAGCAGTTCTTC. Its translation: CASSPRTGEDEQFF.

The rearrangement links TRBV11-1 to TRBJ2-3, with D tentatively TRBD1 or TRBD2 (6 bases each). V was clipped by 3 bases and J by 5 bases, with 15 bases between them. Germline lookup yields CDR1 SGHAT and CDR2 FQDESV (reference sequence). This CDR3 region has 15 residues. CDR3 protein: CASSFTGGLGDTQYF. The CDR3 nucleotides are TGTGCCAGCAGCTTTACCGGGGGCCTGGGAGATACGCAGTATTTT.

CDR3 in DNA: TGTGCCAGCAGCTTAGGGCGGAACTACGAGCAGTACTTC. It is translated as CASSLGRNYEQYF. This sequence joins TRBV7-6 and TRBJ2-7, with unresolved D. V lost 1 base, J lost 3 bases, and 7 bases lay in between. Germline CDR1 and CDR2: SGHVS and FNYEAQ. This CDR3 is built from 13 residues.

The rearrangement links TRBV27 to TRBJ1-4; maybe TRBD1 (6 bases). The V gene lost 5 bases and the J gene lost 5 bases, with 9 bases spanning the gap. The CDR3 length is 13 residues. Per the germline V gene, CDR1 is MNHEY and CDR2 is SMNVEV (reference sequence). The CDR3 is CASSPGANEKLFF. The CDR3 DNA reads TGTGCCAGCAGTCCAGGGGCCAATGAAAAACTGTTTTTT.

There are a few counts of this clone. The chain links TRBV6-5 to TRBJ1-1; D not resolved. The CDR3 spans 14 residues. Trimming took 0 bases from V and 5 from J, leaving 10 bases between them. CDR1 MNHEY and CDR2 SVGAGI come from the germline V gene. CDR3 sequence reads: CASSYSWSGTEAFF. The CDR3 nucleotides read TGTGCCAGCAGTTACTCCTGGAGCGGGACTGAAGCTTTCTTT.

V usage is TRBV25-1 and J usage is TRBJ2-7, with 7 bases lining up with TRBD2. V dropped 1 base and J dropped 6; count of bases not matched to a gene: 9. The CDR3 spans 15 residues. CDR1 and CDR2 from the germline V gene are MGHDK and SYGVNS. This chain's CDR3 is CASSELGGVRFEQYF. In nucleotides, the CDR3 is TGTGCCAGCAGTGAATTGGGGGGGGTTCGCTTCGAGCAGTACTTC.

J is TRBJ2-1 and V is TRBV7-3; D is ambiguous. The CDR3 contains 15 residues. The V gene lost 3 bases and the J gene lost 3 bases, with 12 bases spanning the gap. Germline loops: CDR1 SGHTA, CDR2 FQGTGA. CDR3 sequence (DNA): TGTGCCAGCAGCTTTGGAGTTGGCGACTACAATGAGCAGTTCTTC. Protein: CASSFGVGDYNEQFF.

The CDR3 bases are TGTGCCAGCAGCTTAGGCCGTACTGAAGCTTTCTTT. This sequence encodes CASSLGRTEAFF. This chain links TRBV7-3 with TRBJ1-1; D gene ambiguous. CDR1 and CDR2 (germline): SGHTA, FQGTGA. The CDR3 extends over 12 amino acids. Trimming removed 2 bases from V and 5 bases from J, with 6 bases in between.

V gene TRBV7-2 combines with J gene TRBJ2-5; D unresolved. CDR1 and CDR2 from the germline V gene are SGHTA and FQGNSA. V gave up 5 bases and J gave up 5 bases, with 9 bases separating them. CDR3 length: 12 amino acids. The CDR3 coding sequence is TGTGCCAGCAGCCGAAACAAGGAGACCCAGTACTTC. It specifies CASSRNKETQYF.

The chain has TRBV7-9 and TRBJ2-1; D unresolved. V lost 4 bases and J 5 bases, leaving 9 bases between the germline ends. In germline, CDR1 is SEHNR, CDR2 FQNEAQ (reference sequence). This CDR3 has 13 residues. The CDR3 protein is CASSSWVNNEQFF. Written as DNA, the CDR3 is TGTGCCAGCAGCTCATGGGTCAACAATGAGCAGTTCTTC.

The chain recombines TRBV4-3 with TRBJ2-5; possibly TRBD1 or TRBD2 for D (5 bases each). Germline V gene lookup returns CDR1 LGHNA and CDR2 YSLEER. The CDR3 sequence is 16 residues long. V was clipped by 1 base and J by 2 bases, with 14 bases between them. The DNA for the CDR3 is TGCGCCAGCAGCCAAGGAGATCCCAGGGAGCAAGAGACCCAGTACTTC. Its protein is CASSQGDPREQETQYF.

The rearrangement joins TRBV10-3 to TRBJ1-3; possible D gene TRBD1, 5 bases. This CDR3 is 15 amino acids long. The V end was cut by 6 bases, the J end by 4 bases, with 16 bases between. From germline, CDR1 is ENHRY and CDR2 SYGVKD. The CDR3 region is CAISPGGTRGNTIYF. The DNA for the CDR3 is TGTGCCATCAGCCCCGGGGGTACGAGGGGAAACACCATATATTTT.

This chain connects TRBV5-6 to TRBJ1-1, with unresolved D. Germline V CDR1 and CDR2: SGHDT, YYEEEE. The CDR3 runs to 15 residues. V was pared by 1 base and J by 0 bases, with 10 bases between. The CDR3 nucleotides are TGTGCCAGCAGCTTGAATGAAGGGATGAACACTGAAGCTTTCTTT. Encoded protein: CASSLNEGMNTEAFF.

The V call is TRBV5-4, the J call TRBJ1-1, with D tentatively TRBD1 (6 bases). The V gene lost 2 bases and the J gene lost 1 base, with 9 bases spanning the gap. CDR3 length equals 14 residues. Germline-derived CDR1 and CDR2 are SGHNT and YYREEE (reference sequence). Here the CDR3 DNA reads TGTGCCAGCAGCTTCGGACAGTCGAACACTGAAGCTTTCTTT. It specifies CASSFGQSNTEAFF. The variable domain in full, with the rest retrieved from reference TRBV5-4 and TRBJ1-1, is ETGVTQSPTHLIKTRGQQVTLRCSSQSGHNTVSWYQQALGQGPQFIFQYYREEENGRGNFPPRFSGLQFPNYSSELNVNALELDDSALYLCASSFGQSNTEAFFGQGTRLTVV.

This clone turned up a few times. The rearrangement uses TRBV13 and TRBJ2-2; 13 bases line up with TRBD2. Germline CDR1 and CDR2: PRHDT and FYEKMQ (reference sequence). This CDR3 has 17 residues. V was pared by 4 bases and J by 7 bases, with 9 bases of the junction left unmatched. In DNA form, the CDR3 reads TGTGCCAGCAGCTCGCCCGGACTAGCGGGAGTCCTCGGGGAGCTGTTTTTT. Its protein is CASSSPGLAGVLGELFF. Combining the CDR3 with reference TRBV13 and TRBJ2-2 gives the whole variable domain AAGVIQSPRHLIKEKRETATLKCYPIPRHDTVYWYQQGPGQDPQFLISFYEKMQSDKGSIPDRFSAQQFSDYHSELNMSSLELGDSALYFCASSSPGLAGVLGELFFGEGSRLTVL.

The CDR3 here is CASRESLLYEQYF. CDR3 coding DNA: TGTGCCAGCAGGGAAAGTCTACTCTACGAGCAGTACTTC. The rearrangement uses TRBV6-1 and TRBJ2-7; no reliable D call. Trimming pared 6 bases from V and 3 bases from J, leaving 12 bases between. In germline, CDR1 is MNHNS, CDR2 SASEGT. The CDR3 is 13 residues long.

The chain recombines TRBV19 with TRBJ2-1; D ambiguous. The CDR3 is 12 amino acids. Germline CDR1 reads LNHDA; CDR2 reads SQIVND (reference sequence). The V and J ends lost 2 bases and 7 bases respectively, with 6 bases between them. The CDR3 sequence is CASSIWGNEQFF. The CDR3 region has the DNA TGTGCCAGTAGTATATGGGGTAATGAGCAGTTCTTC.

The chain recombines TRBV6-1 with TRBJ2-1; D ambiguous. V dropped 8 bases and J dropped 15 bases, with 17 bases sitting between them. The CDR3 contains 11 residues. CDR1 MNHNS and CDR2 SASEGT come from the germline V gene. CDR3 sequence reads: CASSLSVWSFF. In DNA, the CDR3 is TGTGCCAGCTCGCTCTCTGTATGGTCGTTCTTC.

The chain couples TRBV4-1 to TRBJ2-7, with D possibly matching TRBD1 (5 bases). The length of the CDR3 is 15 residues. Germline CDR1 is MGHRA and CDR2 is YSYEKL. Trimming removed 2 bases at V and 2 bases at J, with 13 bases between. The CDR3 is CASSQIDRSAYEQYF. DNA for the CDR3: TGCGCCAGCAGCCAAATCGACAGAAGCGCCTACGAGCAGTACTTC.

This chain uses TRBV5-1 with TRBJ1-1, with TRBD1 identical over 7 bases. V lost 2 bases and J lost 0; bases outside the gene matches: 13. CDR1 is SGHRS and CDR2 is YFSETQ in the germline V gene. The CDR3 is made up of 18 amino acids. As DNA, the CDR3 is TGCGCCAGCAGCTTCAATCACAGGGGCAACCTGATGAACACTGAAGCTTTCTTT. This gives the protein CASSFNHRGNLMNTEAFF.

This chain links TRBV4-3 with TRBJ2-3, with a possible D match to TRBD2 (5 bases). Germline CDR1 reads LGHNA; CDR2 reads YSLEER. This CDR3 is built from 14 residues. The V end was cut by 1 base, the J end by 4 bases, with 9 bases between. The CDR3 spells CASSQGGEADTQYF. CDR3 DNA: TGCGCCAGCAGCCAAGGGGGAGAGGCAGATACGCAGTATTTT.

The V call is TRBV28, the J call TRBJ2-7; D is ambiguous. Trimming stripped 2 bases from V and 7 bases from J, with 9 bases between. CDR3 length: 12 residues. Germline V gene lookup returns CDR1 MDHEN and CDR2 SYDVKM. The CDR3 DNA reads as TGTGCCAGCAGTTTAGTCAGTAGTGAGCAGTACTTC. Translation: CASSLVSSEQYF. Combining the CDR3 with reference TRBV28 and TRBJ2-7 gives the whole variable domain DVKVTQSSRYLVKRTGEKVFLECVQDMDHENMFWYRQDPGLGLRLIYFSYDVKMKEKGDIPEGYSVSREKKERFSLILESASTNQTSMYLCASSLVSSEQYFGPGTRLTVT.

The chain carries TRBV11-1 and TRBJ2-7; the D is unclear. This CDR3 has 13 amino acids. Germline V gene sequence: CDR1 SGHAT, CDR2 FQDESV (reference sequence). Trimming stripped 5 bases from V and 1 base from J, with 9 bases between. The CDR3 region is CASSADISYEQYF. CDR3 DNA: TGTGCCAGCAGCGCAGACATATCCTACGAGCAGTACTTC.

The chain combines TRBV30 with TRBJ1-1, with unresolved D. The germline gives CDR1 GTSNPN, CDR2 SVGIG (reference sequence). The CDR3 is 11 residues long. V was clipped by 0 bases and J by 8 bases, with 7 bases between them. As DNA, the CDR3 is TGTGCCTGGAGTGTACAACGGGAAGCTTTCTTT. As protein: CAWSVQREAFF.

The chain has TRBV29-1 and TRBJ1-2, with D unclear. Germline V gene lookup returns CDR1 SQVTM and CDR2 ANQGSEA. This CDR3 is built from 13 residues. Trimming left V 0 bases short and J 2 bases short, with 7 bases between. The CDR3 protein is CSVEEAANYGYTF. CDR3 coding DNA: TGCAGCGTTGAAGAGGCAGCAAACTATGGCTACACCTTC.